This TCR beta chain stems from a study of shared clonotypes between healthy human individuals. Study-level background: The people who gave samples were two women and three men aged 18 to 49.

CD45RO-negative cells were positively selected for CCR7, leaving out terminally differentiated effector memory CD45RA+ cells. Whole-study results and caveats: Larger estimated richness was generally recorded for naive subsets relative to memory subsets.

Assay execution took place at the deep level. Sorted-subset replicate PCRs used 150 to 250 ng of genomic DNA. This amount corresponded to tens of thousands of T cell genomes. The data were produced by immunoSEQ multiplex PCR, yet TCRdb's version contains in-frame clones alone and is incomplete. The sample has 2 million to 2.5 million clones; about 95% are singletons. Details on this clone: Antigen: not known.

This TCR derives from a man between 18 and 35 years old in good health. Sample: naive CD8+ T cells sorted from blood.

For the CDR3, the DNA is TGCGCCAGCAGTGAGATGACGGCGGGGCATGAAAAACTGTTTTTT. Its protein is CASSEMTAGHEKLFF. This chain joins TRBV5-1 and TRBJ1-4; tentatively, D is TRBD1 (5 bases). The CDR3 is made up of 15 amino acids. V lost 5 bases to trimming and J lost 6 bases, with 17 bases between them. The germline CDR1 and CDR2 sequences are SGHRS and YFSETQ.